This TCR beta chain was sequenced during a study of blood T cells in healthy people across ages. Turning to the study itself: When template switching was applied, about one barcoded beta molecule was captured per two T cells. Notes on the study in general: Observed TCR beta diversity per million T cells went down as age went up. This fall followed a roughly linear course with age.

Germline CDR1 reads MNHEY; CDR2 reads SVGAGI. The CDR3 loop spans 20 amino acids. A second PCR, run for roughly 6 to 11 cycles, used a sample-barcoded 5' primer plus a J-beta primer mix. TCRdb re-called the 5' RACE reads through MiXCR, storing one row per CDR3 protein. The table shows some 860,000 distinct CDR3 sequences, with around three fifths occurring only once. As to this clonotype: What it binds is not known. At one end, the junction sequence differs from germline, possibly due to a read error.

The donors, all healthy, were Caucasians living in Russia, aged roughly 6 to 100. Staff drew ten milliliters of peripheral blood from each donor. The sample taken for sequencing was blood. This receptor was obtained from a man aged 35 to 55 in good health. The J gene is TRBJ1-5, the V gene TRBV6-5; D ambiguous. The CDR3 DNA reads TGTGCCAGCAGCTACTCGATAGATTCTTTAGCCGATCCTAGCAATCAGCCCCAGCATTTT. Its protein is CASSYSIDSLADPSNQPQHF.